What follows describes a single TCR beta chain. The data stem from a study of control samples from healthy donors and cancer patients. Generated by immunoSEQ multiplex PCR, the TCRdb table keeps only in-frame clones and is missing some. The data show 88,000 or so clones, about 93% seen once. The germline CDR1 and CDR2 sequences are KGHDR and SFDVKD. V was clipped by 2 bases and J by 8 bases; unmatched bases: 5. This CDR3 is built from 15 residues. Specimen: blood. The sequence was obtained from a woman aged 18-35 years in good health. The gene calls are TRBV24-1 and TRBJ2-1; the match to TRBD2 covers 10 bases. The CDR3 coding sequence is TGTGCCACCAGTGATTCTAGCGGGAGTTTGTATGAGCAGTTCTTC. It is translated as CATSDSSGSLYEQFF.